The T cell receptor (beta chain) under discussion was sequenced for a study of STAT5B mutations in CD4+ large granular lymphocyte leukemia. Using immunoSEQ multiplex PCR, the repertoire was profiled, and TCRdb retains in-frame clones only, with some absent. The table lists 7,500 to 8,500 clones, about 70% of them singletons. Germline loops: CDR1 SNHLY, CDR2 FYNNEI. The ends were cut back, 8 bases at V and 3 bases at J, with 14 bases in the middle. The CDR3 length is 14 residues. The rearrangement links TRBV2 to TRBJ2-1, with D possibly being TRBD2 (5 bases). The receptor's source is an older woman with CD4+ T-cell large granular lymphocyte leukemia. Sequenced: PBMCs. CDR3 sequence reads: CASGRADFYNEQFF. CDR3 DNA: TGTGCCAGCGGGCGAGCGGACTTCTACAATGAGCAGTTCTTC.